This is a list of T cell receptor beta chains from one sample in a study of identical twins. MiXCR was run by TCRdb on the 5' RACE reads, yielding one entry per CDR3 protein. Of a few hundred thousand distinct CDR3 sequences listed, about 18% are singletons. The sequencing sample was made of naive T cells sorted from blood. The receptor source for this set is a man aged 50 to 60 in good health. Each CDR3 is given with its conserved first and last residue. Each record gives: V gene, clone size, D gene, J gene, CDR3 protein, CDR3 DNA. D genes are given only for firm matches. Some rows mark clone size as missing; the rest say once, few, many or name a class of expanded clone.

>TRBV12-3/TRBV12-4|many|.|TRBJ1-2
CASSPGSYGYTF
TGTGCCAGCAGTCCCGGCAGCTATGGCTACACCTTC
>TRBV11-2|few|.|TRBJ2-4
CASSLEYSGYKNIQYF
TGTGCCAGCAGCTTAGAGTACAGCGGTTACAAAAACATTCAGTACTTC
>TRBV24-1|few|.|TRBJ2-7
CATSDFPDSYEQYF
TGTGCCACCAGTGATTTCCCCGATTCCTACGAGCAGTACTTC
>TRBV4-2|few|TRBD2|TRBJ2-5
CASSQWLAGQETQYF
TGTGCCAGCAGCCAGTGGCTAGCGGGCCAAGAGACCCAGTACTTC
>TRBV12-3/TRBV12-4|few|.|TRBJ1-5
CASSFRSRNQPQHF
TGTGCCAGCAGTTTCAGGTCACGAAATCAGCCCCAGCATTTT
>TRBV25-1|many|.|TRBJ2-7
CASSAGYEQYF
TGTGCCAGCAGTGCGGGCTACGAGCAGTACTTC
>TRBV6-2/TRBV6-3|few|.|TRBJ2-1
CASSYSRGSGRVEQFF
TGTGCCAGCAGTTACTCGAGGGGGAGTGGGAGGGTGGAGCAGTTCTTC
>TRBV6-2/TRBV6-3|.|.|TRBJ2-7
CARKKGHNYEQYF
TGTGCCAGGAAGAAAGGACACAACTACGAGCAGTACTTC
>TRBV27|few|TRBD2|TRBJ2-1
CASSLLGLADQQFF
TGTGCCAGCAGTTTATTGGGGCTAGCGGACCAACAGTTCTTC
>TRBV14|.|TRBD2|TRBJ2-7
CASSQIAGVIYEQYF
TGTGCCAGCAGCCAAATAGCGGGAGTCATTTACGAGCAGTACTTC
>TRBV4-3|many|TRBD1|TRBJ2-3
CASSETTGTGVSIDTQYF
TGCGCCAGCAGCGAAACGACCGGGACAGGGGTGTCGATTGATACGCAGTATTTT
>TRBV20-1|.|TRBD1|TRBJ2-5
CSAKRDRVQETQYF
TGCAGTGCTAAACGGGACAGGGTCCAAGAGACCCAGTACTTC
>TRBV20-1|.|.|TRBJ2-7
CSAVDRKRPRSSYEQYF
TGCAGTGCTGTAGACAGAAAACGCCCTCGAAGCTCCTACGAGCAGTACTTC
>TRBV27|.|.|TRBJ1-6
CASRPLRVLYNSPLHF
TGTGCCAGCAGACCCCTCAGGGTTCTCTATAATTCACCCCTCCACTTT
>TRBV12-3/TRBV12-4|few|TRBD1|TRBJ2-1
CASKAQGAINEQFF
TGTGCCAGCAAAGCACAGGGGGCGATTAATGAGCAGTTCTTC
>TRBV20-1|many|TRBD2|TRBJ2-5
CSARVGIAGRRGQETQYF
TGCAGTGCTAGAGTTGGAATAGCGGGGCGAAGGGGTCAAGAGACCCAGTACTTC
>TRBV20-1|many|.|TRBJ2-3
CSARVVGNTDTQYF
TGCAGTGCTAGAGTGGTCGGGAACACAGATACGCAGTATTTT
>TRBV20-1|few|.|TRBJ2-7
CSAPAGLTYEQYF
TGCAGTGCCCCGGCAGGGCTCACCTACGAGCAGTACTTC
>TRBV15|many|TRBD1|TRBJ2-7
CATSRETGSYEQYF
TGTGCCACCAGCAGAGAGACAGGGTCCTACGAGCAGTACTTC
>TRBV29-1|many|.|TRBJ2-3
CSVEDLDGLTDTQYF
TGCAGCGTTGAAGATTTGGATGGGTTAACAGATACGCAGTATTTT